This entry lists 30 T cell receptor beta chains sequenced from one sample in a study of shared clonotypes between healthy human individuals. Profiled with immunoSEQ multiplex PCR; TCRdb holds only in-frame clones, not every one. The sample lists over a million clones; more than 95% were seen once. Sequencing was carried out using naive CD4+ T cells sorted from blood. Subset specified: CD45RA+ positively selected. The receptors stem from a young man in good health.

This clone has a single count. The rearrangement joins TRBV30 to TRBJ2-6; no firm D call. The V gene lost 1 base and the J gene lost 0 bases, with 7 bases spanning the gap. Germline V gives CDR1 GTSNPN, CDR2 SVGIG (reference sequence). The CDR3 consists of 15 residues. The CDR3 region has the DNA TGTGCCTGGAGTGGGGGTAGCTCTGGGGCCAACGTCCTGACTTTC. Translation gives CAWSGGSSGANVLTF. Drawing the rest from reference TRBV30 and TRBJ2-6, the complete variable domain is SQTIHQWPATLVQPVGSPLSLECTVEGTSNPNLYWYRQAAGRGLQLLFYSVGIGQISSEVPQNLSASRPQDRQFILSSKKLLLSDSGFYLCAWSGGSSGANVLTFGAGSRLTVL.

V and J are TRBV5-1 and TRBJ2-1, with D perhaps being TRBD1 or TRBD2 (5 bases each). V was cut by 0 bases and J by 4 bases, with 11 bases left in between. This CDR3 has 15 residues. Per the germline V gene, CDR1 is SGHRS and CDR2 is YFSETQ. This CDR3 is CASSLAGPAYNEQFF. CDR3 sequence (DNA): TGCGCCAGCAGCTTGGCGGGACCCGCTTACAATGAGCAGTTCTTC.

The chain combines TRBV6-1 with TRBJ2-5; 10 bases align to TRBD2. The J segment lost 5 bases and the V segment lost 4 bases, leaving 4 bases of the junction unmatched. The CDR3 covers 14 residues. Germline lookup yields CDR1 MNHNS and CDR2 SASEGT. The CDR3 loop reads CASSASSGSETQYF. The CDR3 region has the DNA TGTGCCAGCAGTGCCTCTAGCGGGAGTGAGACCCAGTACTTC.

The V and J genes are TRBV11-2 and TRBJ1-5; tentatively, D is TRBD1 (5 bases). V lost 2 bases and J 4 bases, leaving 12 bases between the germline ends. The CDR3 consists of 15 residues. Germline assignment: CDR1 SGHAT and CDR2 FQNNGV. DNA for the CDR3: TGTGCCAGCAGCTTATATGGCAGGGAAAATCAGCCCCAGCATTTT. The encoded protein is CASSLYGRENQPQHF.

V usage is TRBV20-1 and J usage is TRBJ2-7, with D perhaps TRBD2 (5 bases). This CDR3 has 10 amino acids. The germline V gene has CDR1 DFQATT and CDR2 SNEGSKA (reference sequence). Trimming removed 5 bases at V and 7 bases at J, with 9 bases between. CDR3 in amino acids: CSAEREEQYF. The CDR3, as DNA: TGCAGTGCTGAGAGGGAAGAGCAGTACTTC.

This chain uses TRBV28 with TRBJ1-5; D is perhaps TRBD1 (5 bases). The V end lost 6 bases, the J end lost 6 bases, and 15 bases lay between the germline ends. This CDR3 contains 14 residues. Germline-derived CDR1 and CDR2 are MDHEN and SYDVKM. The CDR3 reads CASSLGLGGQPQHF. Here the CDR3 DNA reads TGTGCCAGCAGCCTGGGACTGGGAGGTCAGCCCCAGCATTTT.

The V gene is TRBV28, the J gene TRBJ2-1; 8 bases are a match to TRBD2. The germline gives CDR1 MDHEN, CDR2 SYDVKM. The CDR3 has 17 residues. J gave up 3 bases and V 2 bases, and 9 bases lay outside the gene matches. The CDR3 DNA reads as TGTGCCAGCAGTTTACATACTGGACTAGCCATCTACAATGAGCAGTTCTTC. Protein: CASSLHTGLAIYNEQFF.

This chain uses TRBV29-1 with TRBJ2-1; D is unresolved. The CDR3 spans 15 residues. With 7 bases removed from V and 6 bases from J, the gap between germline ends came to 22 bases. Germline V gives CDR1 SQVTM, CDR2 ANQGSEA. CDR3 amino acids: CSGGAWRPEFNEQFF. The CDR3 bases are TGCAGCGGCGGTGCGTGGCGGCCAGAGTTCAATGAGCAGTTCTTC.

This chain links TRBV30 with TRBJ2-7; TRBD2 agrees at 7 bases. This CDR3 comprises 15 residues. CDR1 is GTSNPN, CDR2 SVGIG, per germline (reference sequence). The CDR3 here is CAFNPAGVVSDEQYF. The CDR3 coding sequence is TGTGCTTTTAATCCCGCGGGAGTCGTTTCTGACGAGCAGTACTTC.

The rearrangement links TRBV7-8 to TRBJ2-7; maybe TRBD2 (6 bases). This CDR3 has 14 amino acids. The germline CDR1 and CDR2 sequences are SGHVS and FQNEAQ. V was pared by 7 bases and J by 4 bases, with 17 bases between. The chain's CDR3 is CASTRPGVSYEQYF. CDR3 sequence (DNA): TGTGCCAGCACCAGGCCGGGAGTGTCGTACGAGCAGTACTTC.

This sequence joins TRBV7-9 and TRBJ2-3; no firm D call. Germline lookup yields CDR1 SEHNR and CDR2 FQNEAQ (reference sequence). The V gene lost 4 bases and the J gene lost 0 bases, with 5 bases spanning the gap. The CDR3 loop spans 13 amino acids. CDR3 nucleotide sequence: TGTGCCAGCAGCTCCCCGAGCACAGATACGCAGTATTTT. This sequence encodes CASSSPSTDTQYF.

For this clone: The same CDR3 arises from other DNA sequences in this sample as well. The chain recombines TRBV28 with TRBJ2-7; no clear D gene. The CDR3 is 12 amino acids. Looked up from germline, CDR1 is MDHEN and CDR2 is SYDVKM. V lost 4 bases to trimming and J lost 2 bases, with 6 bases between them. CDR3: CASSSSAYEQYF. DNA for the CDR3: TGTGCCAGCAGTTCCTCGGCCTACGAGCAGTACTTC.

V gene TRBV5-1 combines with J gene TRBJ1-1; D possibly corresponds to TRBD1 (6 bases). CDR3 length equals 15 residues. Germline loops: CDR1 SGHRS, CDR2 YFSETQ. Deletions cut 3 bases from V and 3 bases from J, with 15 bases between. CDR3 amino acids: CASSSQGGGDTEAFF. As DNA, the CDR3 is TGCGCCAGCAGCTCCCAGGGAGGGGGGGACACTGAAGCTTTCTTT.

The chain uses TRBV27 and TRBJ2-3; D is ambiguous. The V gene's germline CDR1 is MNHEY and CDR2 SMNVEV (reference sequence). V was pared by 3 bases and J by 4 bases, with 17 bases between. This CDR3 has 16 residues. The CDR3: CASSFLDPGWADTQYF. The CDR3 DNA follows: TGTGCCAGCAGTTTTTTAGATCCCGGGTGGGCAGATACGCAGTATTTT.

The chain links TRBV28 to TRBJ1-2, with TRBD1 identical over 9 bases. The CDR3 spans 13 residues. CDR1 MDHEN and CDR2 SYDVKM come from the germline V gene. J lost 4 bases, V lost 6 bases, and 3 bases had no gene match. CDR3 nucleotides: TGTGCCAGCAGCCAGGGACAGGGCTATGGCTACACCTTC. The encoded protein is CASSQGQGYGYTF.

This clone was detected only a few times. V gene TRBV7-9 combines with J gene TRBJ2-7; D not certain. CDR1 and CDR2 (germline): SEHNR, FQNEAQ (reference sequence). V was cut by 4 bases and J by 2 bases, with 12 bases left in between. The CDR3 totals 14 residues. The CDR3 region is CASSSPSSPYEQYF. The CDR3 DNA sequence: TGTGCCAGCAGCTCTCCGAGCTCTCCCTACGAGCAGTACTTC.

This rearrangement joins TRBV18 to TRBJ2-7; unclear D gene. The germline V gene encodes CDR1 KGHSH and CDR2 LQKENI. This CDR3 is 12 amino acids long. Between the trimmed V and J ends, which lost 6 bases and 3 bases, there was a span of 9 bases. The CDR3 region is CASSLGLYEQYF. As DNA, the CDR3 is TGTGCCAGCTCCCTAGGGCTCTACGAGCAGTACTTC.

The chain is built from TRBV4-1 and TRBJ2-7; D may be TRBD1 (5 bases). CDR1 MGHRA and CDR2 YSYEKL come from the germline V gene. V lost 2 bases to trimming and J lost 3 bases, with 8 bases between them. The length of the CDR3 is 13 residues. CDR3 bases: TGCGCCAGCAGCCAACGCCAGGGCTACGAGCAGTACTTC. Translated, it gives CASSQRQGYEQYF.

The J gene is TRBJ2-1, the V gene TRBV6-5, with 8 positions matching TRBD2. Germline values: CDR1 MNHEY, CDR2 SVGAGI. The CDR3 sequence is 14 residues long. The V gene end was trimmed by 6 bases and the J gene end by 14 bases; junction bases not matched to a gene: 15. The CDR3 protein is CASSRGVGGRTEFF. As DNA, the CDR3 is TGTGCCAGCAGCCGCGGGGTGGGCGGGAGGACCGAGTTCTTC.

The chain recombines TRBV7-2 with TRBJ2-1, with 9 bases that match TRBD2. CDR1 and CDR2 (germline): SGHTA, FQGNSA. The V gene end was trimmed by 6 bases and the J gene end by 4 bases; junction bases not matched to a gene: 7. The CDR3 extends over 15 amino acids. The CDR3 DNA sequence: TGTGCCAGCAGTCGAATAGCGGGGGATTACAATGAGCAGTTCTTC. This gives the protein CASSRIAGDYNEQFF. The full variable domain, its missing parts supplied by reference TRBV7-2 and TRBJ2-1, is GAGVSQSPSNKVTEKGKDVELRCDPISGHTALYWYRQSLGQGLEFLIYFQGNSAPDKSGLPSDRFSAERTGGSVSTLTIQRTQQEDSAVYLCASSRIAGDYNEQFFGPGTRLTVL.

V and J are TRBV15 and TRBJ1-1; D not resolved. V shed 3 bases and J shed 4 bases, with 12 bases lying between them. The germline V gene has CDR1 LNHNV and CDR2 YYDKDF (reference sequence). This CDR3 has 14 amino acids. The CDR3: CATSSTPFGTEAFF. CDR3 DNA sequence: TGTGCCACCAGCAGTACCCCATTTGGCACTGAAGCTTTCTTT.

V is TRBV28 and J is TRBJ2-7, with 12 bases identical to TRBD2. V shed 0 bases and J 3 bases; nucleotides not matched to a gene: 3. Germline lookup yields CDR1 MDHEN and CDR2 SYDVKM. The CDR3 extends over 16 amino acids. Written as DNA, the CDR3 is TGTGCCAGCAGTTTATGGACTAGCGGGAGACACTACGAGCAGTACTTC. Protein sequence: CASSLWTSGRHYEQYF.

The gene calls are TRBV2 and TRBJ1-5; D is uncertain. V shed 2 bases and J shed 3 bases, with 11 bases lying between them. This CDR3 spans 15 amino acids. Germline assignment: CDR1 SNHLY and CDR2 FYNNEI. The DNA for the CDR3 is TGTGCCAGCAGTGAACGACCTGGCGCCAATCAGCCCCAGCATTTT. This encodes CASSERPGANQPQHF.

V gene TRBV29-1 combines with J gene TRBJ2-2; D gene ambiguous. Germline CDR1 is SQVTM and CDR2 is ANQGSEA. Trimming stripped 7 bases from V and 7 bases from J, with 19 bases between. The CDR3 has 14 amino acids. CDR3 coding DNA: TGCAGCGCCAGATCAGGTCATCCAATCGGGGAGCTGTTTTTT. This codes for CSARSGHPIGELFF.

The chain is built from TRBV5-1 and TRBJ2-7; TRBD1 matches 9 bases. In germline, CDR1 is SGHRS, CDR2 YFSETQ. This CDR3 spans 14 amino acids. Trimming took 3 bases from V and 5 from J; bases not matched to a gene: 6. The CDR3 spells CASSSTGGPDEQYF. The CDR3, as DNA: TGCGCCAGCAGCTCCACAGGGGGCCCCGACGAGCAGTACTTC.

This chain joins TRBV5-6 and TRBJ2-7; TRBD2 agrees at 13 bases. CDR1 is SGHDT, CDR2 YYEEEE, per germline. CDR3 length equals 17 residues. After removal of 0 bases from V and 3 bases from J, the junction contained 6 bases not matched to a gene. The CDR3 DNA follows: TGTGCCAGCAGCTTGGTCCTGGGGACTAGCGGGAACTACGAGCAGTACTTC. Translation: CASSLVLGTSGNYEQYF.

The rearrangement links TRBV5-1 to TRBJ2-7; TRBD1 agrees at 8 bases. The V gene end was trimmed by 0 bases and the J gene end by 2 bases; junction bases not matched to a gene: 7. The CDR3 length is 16 residues. Per germline, CDR1 SGHRS and CDR2 YFSETQ. The CDR3 protein is CASSLDLEQGAYEQYF. The CDR3 DNA reads as TGCGCCAGCAGCTTGGACCTAGAACAGGGGGCCTACGAGCAGTACTTC.

The chain uses TRBV7-2 and TRBJ1-2; D is unclear. CDR3 length equals 14 residues. Trimming took 1 base from V and 1 from J, leaving 7 bases between them. The germline V gene encodes CDR1 SGHTA and CDR2 FQGNSA. The CDR3 nucleotides read TGTGCCAGCAGCTTAGATGGGTTTAACTATGGCTACACCTTC. It codes for CASSLDGFNYGYTF.

Concerning this clone: This sample also contains other DNA sequences that code for the same CDR3. J is TRBJ2-5 and V is TRBV5-1; the match to TRBD1 covers 7 bases. The V segment lost 3 bases and the J segment 4 bases; nucleotides outside the gene matches: 6. The germline V gene encodes CDR1 SGHRS and CDR2 YFSETQ. There are 14 residues in the CDR3. Written as DNA, the CDR3 is TGCGCCAGCAGCTCAACAGGGGCGGGAGAGACCCAGTACTTC. Protein product: CASSSTGAGETQYF.

This rearrangement joins TRBV5-1 to TRBJ2-1; 12 bases are shared with TRBD2. V was pared by 0 bases and J by 3 bases, with 13 bases of the junction left unmatched. This CDR3 spans 20 amino acids. Germline CDR1 reads SGHRS; CDR2 reads YFSETQ. This CDR3 reads CASSLGRDASGRALYNEQFF. The CDR3 region has the DNA TGCGCCAGCAGCTTGGGGAGGGATGCTAGCGGGAGGGCCCTCTACAATGAGCAGTTCTTC.